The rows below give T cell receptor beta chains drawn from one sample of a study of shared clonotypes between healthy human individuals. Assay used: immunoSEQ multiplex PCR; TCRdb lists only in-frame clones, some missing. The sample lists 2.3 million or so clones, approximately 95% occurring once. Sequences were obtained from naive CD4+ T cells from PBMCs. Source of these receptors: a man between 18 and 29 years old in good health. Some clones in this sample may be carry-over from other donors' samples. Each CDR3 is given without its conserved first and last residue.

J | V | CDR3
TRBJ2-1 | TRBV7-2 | ASSLARLAASSYNEQF
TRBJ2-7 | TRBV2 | ATRAGPTYEQY
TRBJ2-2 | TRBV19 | ASSNWASGFTGELF
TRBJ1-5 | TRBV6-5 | ASSSAGKGSQPQH
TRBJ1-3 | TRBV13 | ASSYQGRTGNTIY
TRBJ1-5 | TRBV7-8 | ASSLDNRRGNQPQH
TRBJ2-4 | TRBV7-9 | ASSLRGSGGNIQY
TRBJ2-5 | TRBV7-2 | ASSTWDRVETQY
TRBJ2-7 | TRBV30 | AKGTSGSREQY
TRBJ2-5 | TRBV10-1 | ASSEGTGKETQY
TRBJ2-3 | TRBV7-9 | ASSLRASGVTDTQY
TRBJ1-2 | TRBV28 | ASTQGRDYGYT
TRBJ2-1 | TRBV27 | ASSFNGPNEQF
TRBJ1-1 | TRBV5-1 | ASSLGGGWTEAF